The clone carrying this T cell receptor beta chain was detected a few times. Its specificity is not known. The sample originates from a study of CD8 T cells in ankylosing spondylitis. TCR beta libraries were made by quantitative 5'-RACE with molecular barcodes. From the 5' RACE reads, TCRdb called clonotypes with MiXCR, one entry per CDR3 protein. The table has more than 650,000 distinct CDR3 sequences, approximately 10% seen once. The study's findings and limits: What appeared characteristic of ankylosing spondylitis blood was a TCR beta motif of eight highly homologous variants.

The CDR3 has 14 amino acids. The V end lost 6 bases, the J end lost 3 bases, and 14 bases lay between the germline ends. The clonotype comes from a male donor with ankylosing spondylitis. What was sequenced was blood, either unsorted or a sorted T cell fraction (not recorded which). The chain has TRBV12-3 or TRBV12-4 and TRBJ1-1, with D tentatively TRBD1 (6 bases). The CDR3 nucleotides read TGTGCCAGCAGCATACGACAGGCGCACACTGAAGCTTTCTTT. Amino acids: CASSIRQAHTEAFF.